The 23 T cell receptor beta chains reported below all come from one sample, sequenced in a study of T cells expressing NK-cell markers. One entry per CDR3 protein, without DNA, is what TCRdb gives after re-calling the 5' RACE reads. Recorded for this sample: about 460,000 distinct CDR3 sequences. Material: blood T cells: a sorted CD56 or NKG2C T cell subset, CD4+ or CD8+ T cells, or bulk PBMC T cells (not recorded which). The receptor source for this set is a woman aged 50 to 60 in good health.

The rearrangement joins TRBV20-1 to TRBJ2-3. There are 13 residues in the CDR3. Germline V gene sequence: CDR1 DFQATT, CDR2 SNEGSKA (reference sequence). The CDR3 spells CSARLKNTDTQYF.

This sequence joins TRBV7-8 and TRBJ2-1; no DNA is available, so the TRBD2 call from TCRdb remains unchecked. Germline V gene lookup returns CDR1 SGHVS and CDR2 FQNEAQ. The CDR3 has 16 amino acids. CDR3 protein: CASSLVPAGGIPEQFF.

V usage is TRBV24-1 and J usage is TRBJ2-5; the D call of TRBD1 rests on TCRdb alone, since no DNA is present to check it. The CDR3 covers 16 residues. Germline V CDR1 and CDR2: KGHDR, SFDVKD. The CDR3 spells CATSDLQGTGVETQYF.

V and J are TRBV5-1 and TRBJ2-3; TCRdb indicates TRBD2, and absent DNA this call remains unverified. Per the germline V gene, CDR1 is SGHRS and CDR2 is YFSETQ. The CDR3 loop spans 17 amino acids. This chain's CDR3 is CASRATSGRAGTDTQYF.

The chain is built from TRBV10-3 and TRBJ2-3; no DNA is available, so the TRBD2 call from TCRdb remains unchecked. The germline gives CDR1 ENHRY, CDR2 SYGVKD. The length of the CDR3 is 13 residues. The CDR3 region is CATVGRALDTQYF.

The chain combines TRBV12-3 or TRBV12-4 with TRBJ2-3. The CDR3 covers 14 residues. The CDR3 loop reads CASSPLVRTDTQYF.

The gene calls are TRBV5-4 and TRBJ2-1; TCRdb names TRBD2, which stays unverified in the absence of DNA. Germline V CDR1 and CDR2: SGHNT, YYREEE (reference sequence). The CDR3 extends over 17 amino acids. CDR3 in amino acids: CASSGRTSGRPLNEQFF.

The rearrangement uses TRBV3-1 and TRBJ2-7; the TCRdb D gene call, TRBD1, has no DNA to confirm it. The CDR3 consists of 14 residues. Germline V lookup: CDR1 LGHDT, CDR2 YNNKEL (reference sequence). The CDR3 region is CASSLDRVPYEQYF.

The chain uses TRBV5-1 and TRBJ2-1; TCRdb outputs TRBD2, but without DNA this stays unchecked. The V gene's germline CDR1 is SGHRS and CDR2 YFSETQ. CDR3 length equals 16 residues. The CDR3 here is CASSFGLAGAYNEQFF.

This sequence joins TRBV12-5 and TRBJ2-6; no DNA is available, so the TRBD1 call from TCRdb remains unchecked. The germline V gene has CDR1 LGHNT and CDR2 FRNRAP. The CDR3 has 14 amino acids. The CDR3 protein is CASGLFLDRAVLTF.

CDR3 sequence reads: CATSDHIAGSTDTQYF. The rearrangement joins TRBV24-1 to TRBJ2-3; TCRdb calls TRBD2, which cannot be checked without DNA. In germline, CDR1 is KGHDR, CDR2 SFDVKD. This CDR3 region has 16 residues.

The rearrangement uses TRBV20-1 and TRBJ2-4; the TCRdb call, TRBD2, lacks DNA for checking. Germline values: CDR1 DFQATT, CDR2 SNEGSKA (reference sequence). The CDR3 is made up of 16 amino acids. CDR3 protein: CSAPGLAPMLGDIQYF.

The chain couples TRBV29-1 to TRBJ2-2; without DNA, the TCRdb call of TRBD2 cannot be checked. CDR1 is SQVTM and CDR2 is ANQGSEA in the germline V gene. CDR3 size: 16 residues. CDR3 residues: CSVGTGVSGRSGELFF.

The chain carries TRBV20-1 and TRBJ2-1; TCRdb returns TRBD1, unconfirmable since there is no DNA. Germline CDR1 DFQATT, CDR2 SNEGSKA (reference sequence). The CDR3 length is 17 residues. The CDR3 reads CSARGSRGLGEDNEQFF.

The rearrangement links TRBV12-5 to TRBJ1-1. The CDR3 is 13 residues long. CDR1 and CDR2 (germline): LGHNT, FRNRAP. CDR3 loop: CASGLLGFTEAFF.

The chain uses TRBV5-1 and TRBJ2-4; the D call from TCRdb, TRBD2, cannot be confirmed without DNA. The CDR3 is 14 amino acids. The germline CDR1 and CDR2 sequences are SGHRS and YFSETQ. The CDR3 here is CASSAGGPENIQYF.

This rearrangement joins TRBV6-2 or TRBV6-3 to TRBJ2-7; the D gene TCRdb calls, TRBD1, cannot be checked with no DNA. The germline CDR1 and CDR2 sequences are MNHEY and SVGEGT. The CDR3 runs to 12 residues. CDR3: CASSSGGTRQYF.

This chain connects TRBV10-3 to TRBJ1-5. The germline CDR1 and CDR2 sequences are ENHRY and SYGVKD. This CDR3 comprises 14 residues. This chain's CDR3 is CAISESKFDQPQHF.

The V call is TRBV30, the J call TRBJ2-3; absent DNA, TCRdb's TRBD1 call cannot be checked. The CDR3 is made up of 13 amino acids. Germline-derived CDR1 and CDR2 are GTSNPN and SVGIG (reference sequence). The CDR3 loop is CAGNRGSTDTQYF.

The CDR3: CASTPANTEAFF. The chain couples TRBV7-9 to TRBJ1-1. The germline V gene has CDR1 SEHNR and CDR2 FQNEAQ (reference sequence). The length of the CDR3 is 12 residues.

V usage is TRBV5-6 and J usage is TRBJ1-2; the TRBD1 assignment by TCRdb is unverifiable without DNA. In germline, CDR1 is SGHDT, CDR2 YYEEEE. CDR3 length: 15 residues. The CDR3: CASSPGQGALYGYTF.

CDR3 sequence reads: CASSLPVGRDTQYF. The chain couples TRBV7-2 to TRBJ2-3; TCRdb's D call, TRBD1, is unchecked because there is no DNA. Germline loops: CDR1 SGHTA, CDR2 FQGNSA. CDR3 length equals 14 residues. Drawing the rest from reference TRBV7-2 and TRBJ2-3, the complete variable domain is GAGVSQSPSNKVTEKGKDVELRCDPISGHTALYWYRQSLGQGLEFLIYFQGNSAPDKSGLPSDRFSAERTGGSVSTLTIQRTQQEDSAVYLCASSLPVGRDTQYFGPGTRLTVL.

V gene TRBV7-2 combines with J gene TRBJ2-7; the TCRdb D gene call, TRBD2, has no DNA to confirm it. Germline V gene sequence: CDR1 SGHTA, CDR2 FQGNSA. This CDR3 has 14 residues. This chain's CDR3 is CASSHLAGLNDQYF.